This entry lists 26 T cell receptor beta chains sequenced from one sample in a study of CD8+ T cells in alopecia areata. The authors extracted RNA and reverse transcribed it into cDNA as the sequencing template. Assay: immunoSEQ multiplex PCR; the TCRdb copy retains only in-frame clones and omits some. The sample contains about 97,000 clones, 41% of which appear only once. Sequencing was carried out using CD4+ T cells sorted from blood. The receptor source for this set is a human donor with alopecia areata.

V gene TRBV2 combines with J gene TRBJ1-6; 8 bases line up with TRBD1. This CDR3 region has 14 residues. The junction had 9 bases not matched to a gene; V was cut back by 7 bases and J by 10 bases. Germline V gene data show CDR1 as SNHLY and CDR2 as FYNNEI. The CDR3 is CASTIDRGGSPLHF. As DNA, the CDR3 is TGTGCCAGCACCATCGACAGGGGTGGATCACCCCTCCACTTT.

The chain couples TRBV28 to TRBJ2-2; TRBD1 might be the D (5 bases). Germline-derived CDR1 and CDR2 are MDHEN and SYDVKM. Trimming shortened V by 2 bases and J by 0 bases, and 19 bases separated the two germline ends. The CDR3 runs 19 residues. CDR3 nucleotide sequence: TGTGCCAGCAGTTTAGGAGACTCCAGGGCGAGATCGAACACCGGGGAGCTGTTTTTT. Its translation: CASSLGDSRARSNTGELFF.

The chain is built from TRBV29-1 and TRBJ2-7; D unclear. CDR3 length equals 13 residues. In germline, CDR1 is SQVTM, CDR2 ANQGSEA. The V gene lost 5 bases and the J gene lost 0 bases, with 11 bases spanning the gap. Written as DNA, the CDR3 is TGCAGCGTTCAATTGGTCGGCTCCTACGAGCAGTACTTC. Encoded protein: CSVQLVGSYEQYF.

This chain links TRBV10-3 with TRBJ2-5; possibly TRBD2 for D (5 bases). Germline V gene lookup returns CDR1 ENHRY and CDR2 SYGVKD. V was trimmed by 6 bases and J by 2 bases, leaving 7 bases between them. The CDR3 runs to 12 residues. CDR3 residues: CAISREQETQYF. The CDR3, as DNA: TGTGCCATCAGCCGGGAACAAGAGACCCAGTACTTC.

The chain carries TRBV29-1 and TRBJ2-3; 7 nucleotides match TRBD1. The CDR3 covers 14 residues. Losses at the gene ends were 6 bases for V and 1 base for J; bases not matched to a gene: 7. Germline assignment: CDR1 SQVTM and CDR2 ANQGSEA. CDR3 sequence (DNA): TGCAGCGTACCGGACAGGTGGGGCACAGATACGCAGTATTTT. The encoded protein is CSVPDRWGTDTQYF.

The chain employs TRBV7-9 and TRBJ2-3, with D possibly being TRBD1 (6 bases). V was cut by 4 bases and J by 2 bases, with 13 bases left in between. This CDR3 is 15 amino acids long. Per germline, CDR1 SEHNR and CDR2 FQNEAQ (reference sequence). CDR3 in amino acids: CASSSRQALTDTQYF. Written as DNA, the CDR3 is TGTGCCAGCAGCTCTAGACAGGCCCTCACAGATACGCAGTATTTT.

The rearrangement uses TRBV27 and TRBJ2-3; D might be TRBD2 (6 bases). The V gene lost 6 bases and the J gene lost 2 bases, with 15 bases spanning the gap. The CDR3 is 15 residues long. CDR1 and CDR2 (germline): MNHEY, SMNVEV (reference sequence). As DNA, the CDR3 is TGTGCCAGCAGCTTTGGGAGGTTTTCCACAGATACGCAGTATTTT. Residues: CASSFGRFSTDTQYF.

The table lists this clone with a few counts. The chain is built from TRBV10-2 and TRBJ2-3, with 8 bases aligning to TRBD2. The CDR3 totals 12 residues. CDR1 is WSHSY and CDR2 is SAAADI in the germline V gene. V gave up 4 bases and J gave up 9 bases; unmatched junction bases: 3. As DNA, the CDR3 is TGCGCCAGCAGTGCGGGACTAGTCACGCAGTATTTT. Translation gives CASSAGLVTQYF.

This clone has more than one count but fewer than ten. Other DNA sequences in the sample encode the same CDR3. This chain joins TRBV20-1 and TRBJ2-7, with D unresolved. The CDR3 has 11 amino acids. V was clipped by 3 bases and J by 3 bases, with 6 bases between them. Germline V gene lookup returns CDR1 DFQATT and CDR2 SNEGSKA (reference sequence). CDR3 DNA sequence: TGCAGTGCTAGTCGTAGCTACGAGCAGTACTTC. Its translation is CSASRSYEQYF.

The chain recombines TRBV29-1 with TRBJ1-1, with 7 bases lining up with TRBD1. V lost 6 bases to trimming and J lost 4 bases; unmatched junction nucleotides: 11. This CDR3 is 14 amino acids long. Germline CDR1 reads SQVTM; CDR2 reads ANQGSEA. The CDR3, as DNA: TGCAGCGTAATGACAGGGAAATCGGGCACTGAAGCTTTCTTT. Translated: CSVMTGKSGTEAFF.

This clone turned up a few times. The J gene is TRBJ2-3, the V gene TRBV18; 7 bases align to TRBD1. CDR1 is KGHSH and CDR2 is LQKENI in the germline V gene. J gave up 2 bases and V 3 bases, and 5 bases lay outside the gene matches. CDR3 length: 15 amino acids. CDR3 sequence: CASSPRQGATDTQYF. The CDR3 coding sequence is TGTGCCAGCTCACCGAGACAGGGTGCCACAGATACGCAGTATTTT.

This clone was observed a few times. CDR3 region: CASRDPSGTLYEQYF. CDR3 DNA: TGTGCCAGCAGGGACCCTAGCGGGACATTGTACGAGCAGTACTTC. This chain links TRBV2 with TRBJ2-7, with 9 nucleotides matching TRBD2. Looked up from germline, CDR1 is SNHLY and CDR2 is FYNNEI. This CDR3 is 15 amino acids long. With V trimmed by 6 bases and J by 4 bases, 10 bases remained unmatched. Based on the CDR3 plus reference TRBV2 and TRBJ2-7, the full variable domain is EPEVTQTPSHQVTQMGQEVILRCVPISNHLYFYWYRQILGQKVEFLVSFYNNEISEKSEIFDDQFSVERPDGSNFTLKIRSTKLEDSAMYFCASRDPSGTLYEQYFGPGTRLTVT.

This clone has just a few counts. This sequence joins TRBV19 and TRBJ2-3; TRBD1 agrees at 8 bases. With V trimmed by 6 bases and J by 0 bases, 2 bases remained unmatched. Germline V gene sequence: CDR1 LNHDA, CDR2 SQIVND (reference sequence). CDR3 length: 14 residues. CDR3 residues: CASRDRASTDTQYF. The DNA of the CDR3 is TGTGCCAGTAGGGACAGGGCTAGCACAGATACGCAGTATTTT.

The J gene is TRBJ1-2, the V gene TRBV19; D not resolved. The germline CDR1 and CDR2 sequences are LNHDA and SQIVND (reference sequence). V dropped 7 bases and J dropped 3 bases, with 12 bases sitting between them. The CDR3 contains 13 residues. CDR3 residues: CASNGGNYYGYTF. Written as DNA, the CDR3 is TGTGCCAGTAACGGCGGGAACTACTATGGCTACACCTTC.

The J gene is TRBJ2-3, the V gene TRBV7-2; 14 nucleotides line up with TRBD2. Germline V lookup: CDR1 SGHTA, CDR2 FQGNSA. This CDR3 has 19 amino acids. V shed 5 bases and J 0 bases; nucleotides not matched to a gene: 10. Written as DNA, the CDR3 is TGTGCCAGCAGCGGCGGACTAGCGGGGGGCCTTGTTAGCACAGATACGCAGTATTTT. Translation gives CASSGGLAGGLVSTDTQYF.

This clone was seen only a few times. The V and J genes are TRBV7-2 and TRBJ1-6, with TRBD1 identical over 8 bases. Per the germline V gene, CDR1 is SGHTA and CDR2 is FQGNSA. V lost 5 bases, J lost 7 bases, and 7 bases stayed unmatched. This CDR3 contains 15 residues. CDR3 DNA: TGTGCCAGCAGCCTCAGGGGGCCGGAAAATTCACCCCTCCACTTT. It yields the protein CASSLRGPENSPLHF.

The chain links TRBV2 to TRBJ1-2, with a tentative D call TRBD1 (5 bases). This CDR3 contains 15 residues. The germline gives CDR1 SNHLY, CDR2 FYNNEI. V lost 0 bases to trimming and J lost 4 bases, with 12 bases between them. The chain's CDR3 is CASSEALGGVYGYTF. In nucleotides, the CDR3 is TGTGCCAGCAGTGAAGCCCTTGGAGGGGTCTATGGCTACACCTTC.

The rearrangement uses TRBV7-2 and TRBJ2-3; TRBD1 is a possible D gene (5 bases). Trimming took 1 base from V and 7 from J, leaving 15 bases between them. CDR3 size: 15 residues. Germline CDR1 is SGHTA and CDR2 is FQGNSA. The CDR3 loop reads CASSLGQGGVNTQYF. The CDR3 nucleotides read TGTGCCAGCAGCTTAGGGCAGGGTGGCGTGAATACGCAGTATTTT.

Only a few counts were recorded for this clone. This chain joins TRBV7-9 and TRBJ2-6, with unresolved D. Germline-derived CDR1 and CDR2 are SEHNR and FQNEAQ (reference sequence). V dropped 5 bases and J dropped 4 bases, with 9 bases sitting between them. The CDR3 has 14 amino acids. The CDR3 loop is CASSPVWGANVLTF. The CDR3 DNA follows: TGTGCCAGCAGCCCGGTATGGGGGGCCAACGTCCTGACTTTC.

The chain joins TRBV4-1 to TRBJ2-3; TRBD2 matches 7 bases. J lost 2 bases, V lost 0 bases, and 14 bases had no gene match. The germline V gene encodes CDR1 MGHRA and CDR2 YSYEKL. The CDR3 has 19 residues. CDR3 bases: TGCGCCAGCAGCCAAGACCGGGCGACTAGCTTTAAAATCACAGATACGCAGTATTTT. Translation gives CASSQDRATSFKITDTQYF.

The chain joins TRBV5-1 to TRBJ2-6; D gene uncertain. Germline V gives CDR1 SGHRS, CDR2 YFSETQ. V lost 0 bases and J 0 bases, leaving 7 bases between the germline ends. The CDR3 covers 16 residues. The CDR3 nucleotides are TGCGCCAGCAGCTTGGACGGAAGCTCTGGGGCCAACGTCCTGACTTTC. It translates to CASSLDGSSGANVLTF.

The rearrangement links TRBV4-3 to TRBJ2-3, with 8 bases fitting TRBD2. The CDR3 loop spans 21 amino acids. Germline CDR1 LGHNA, CDR2 YSLEER. Trimming cost V 0 bases and J 8 bases; bases outside gene matches: 25. In DNA form, the CDR3 reads TGCGCCAGCAGCCAAGATGGGCCGCGGGCTAGCGGGTTACCCGTCCATGGTACGCAGTATTTT. Translating gives CASSQDGPRASGLPVHGTQYF.

This rearrangement joins TRBV27 to TRBJ2-3; 9 bases map to TRBD2. Germline values: CDR1 MNHEY, CDR2 SMNVEV (reference sequence). The V segment lost 6 bases and the J segment 4 bases; nucleotides outside the gene matches: 14. The CDR3 totals 17 residues. This chain's CDR3 is CASSRHRLADGADTQYF. The CDR3 region has the DNA TGTGCCAGCAGCCGACATCGACTAGCGGATGGGGCAGATACGCAGTATTTT.

This clone occurred a few times. The rearrangement links TRBV7-3 to TRBJ2-5; 8 nucleotides align to TRBD1. Trimming removed 2 bases from V and 4 bases from J; junction bases left unmatched: 0. Germline loops: CDR1 SGHTA, CDR2 FQGTGA. The CDR3 is 13 residues long. The DNA of the CDR3 is TGTGCCAGCAGCTTAGACAGGGGAGAGACCCAGTACTTC. It encodes CASSLDRGETQYF.

This sequence joins TRBV11-2 and TRBJ2-1; 8 nucleotides agree with TRBD2. Germline loops: CDR1 SGHAT, CDR2 FQNNGV. The V gene end was trimmed by 3 bases and the J gene end by 9 bases; junction bases not matched to a gene: 13. The CDR3 consists of 16 residues. The CDR3 spells CASSFRGVAGKSEQFF. CDR3 sequence (DNA): TGTGCCAGCAGCTTCCGAGGGGTAGCGGGGAAGAGTGAGCAGTTCTTC.

The table lists this clone with a few counts. The chain employs TRBV30 and TRBJ1-5; no definite D call. From germline, CDR1 is GTSNPN and CDR2 SVGIG (reference sequence). The CDR3 runs 14 residues. The ends were cut back, 1 base at V and 5 bases at J, with 12 bases in the middle. The CDR3 DNA reads as TGTGCCTGGAGTGATTCTGTAAAGGATCAGCCCCAGCATTTT. Its protein is CAWSDSVKDQPQHF.